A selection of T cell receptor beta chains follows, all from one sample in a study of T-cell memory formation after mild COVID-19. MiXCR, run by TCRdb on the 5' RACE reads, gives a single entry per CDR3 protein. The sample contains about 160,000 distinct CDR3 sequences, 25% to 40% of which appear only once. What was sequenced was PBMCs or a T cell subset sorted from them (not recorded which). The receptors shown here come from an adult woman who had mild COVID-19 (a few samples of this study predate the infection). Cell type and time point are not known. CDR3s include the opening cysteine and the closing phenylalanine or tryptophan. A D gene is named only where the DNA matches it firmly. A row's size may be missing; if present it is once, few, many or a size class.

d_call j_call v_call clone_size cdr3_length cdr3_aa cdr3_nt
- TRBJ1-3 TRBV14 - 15 CASSRLGAAGNTIYF TGTGCCAGCAGCCGCCTGGGAGCAGCTGGAAACACCATATATTTT
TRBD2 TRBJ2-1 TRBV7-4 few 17 CASSFTGGRGSYNEQFF TGTGCCAGCAGCTTTACGGGCGGGAGGGGTTCCTACAATGAGCAGTTCTTC
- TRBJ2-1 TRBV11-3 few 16 CASSLDPRGVYNEQFF TGTGCCAGCAGCTTAGATCCTCGCGGGGTCTACAATGAGCAGTTCTTC
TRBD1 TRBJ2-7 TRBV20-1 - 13 CSARPGQAYEQYF TGCAGTGCTAGACCGGGACAGGCCTACGAGCAGTACTTC
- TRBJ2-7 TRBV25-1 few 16 CASSESGSRKMYEQYF TGTGCCAGCAGTGAATCTGGCAGCAGAAAGATGTACGAGCAGTACTTC
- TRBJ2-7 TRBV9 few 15 CASSVGTWGPYEQYF TGTGCCAGCAGCGTAGGAACCTGGGGCCCCTACGAGCAGTACTTC
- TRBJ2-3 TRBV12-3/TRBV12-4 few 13 CASSGLTADTQYF TGTGCCAGCAGCGGACTGACCGCAGATACGCAGTATTTT
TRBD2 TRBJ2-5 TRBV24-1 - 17 CATSDNGLAALQETQYF TGTGCCACCAGTGATAATGGACTAGCGGCATTACAAGAGACCCAGTACTTC
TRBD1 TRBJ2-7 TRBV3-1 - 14 CASSQETGVDEQYF TGTGCCAGCAGCCAAGAGACAGGGGTGGACGAGCAGTACTTC
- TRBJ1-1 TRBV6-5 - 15 CASSYSIGAGTEAFF TGTGCCAGCAGTTACTCGATCGGGGCAGGAACTGAAGCTTTCTTT
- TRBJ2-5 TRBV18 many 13 CASSPGHQETQYF TGTGCCAGCTCACCGGGACACCAAGAGACCCAGTACTTC
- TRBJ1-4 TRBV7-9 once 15 CASSLGGGRGEKLFF TGTGCCAGCAGCTTAGGTGGGGGGCGCGGAGAAAAACTGTTTTTT
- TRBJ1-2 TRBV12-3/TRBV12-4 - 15 CASSLRQGGNYGYTF TGTGCCAGCAGTTTAAGGCAGGGTGGGAACTATGGCTACACCTTC
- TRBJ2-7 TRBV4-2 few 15 CASSQEGSNSYEQYF TGTGCCAGCAGCCAAGAGGGGTCGAACTCCTACGAGCAGTACTTC
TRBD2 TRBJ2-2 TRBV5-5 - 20 CASSPKSGTSGSSVTGELFF TGTGCCAGCAGCCCGAAATCCGGGACTAGCGGGAGTAGTGTCACCGGGGAGCTGTTTTTT
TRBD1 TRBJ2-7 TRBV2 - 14 CASKRQGAVHEQYF TGTGCCAGCAAACGACAGGGGGCCGTCCACGAGCAGTACTTC